This entry features one T cell receptor beta chain sequence. Its antigen is currently unknown. One junction end does not reproduce the germline sequence, and a read error may be involved. RNA was extracted from whole blood without cell sorting, alongside germline DNA. No treatment had been given to the patients, who were chronically infected with HBV. The data belong to a study of tumor-infiltrating lymphocytes in primary liver carcinoma. Study at large: Patients' primary liver carcinoma was surgically resected. Patients included men and women of 30 to 69 years. Whole-study findings and limits: Unsorted bulk samples meant CD4+ and CD8+ repertoires went uncompared.

The input was approximately 500 ng total RNA; TCR beta cDNA was made from it with a constant-region primer. Libraries for TCR beta were built through three nested multiplex PCR rounds, which together made up a slightly modified ARM-PCR procedure. It was with TRBV1-TRBV30 forward primers and a C-beta reverse primer that the first two PCR rounds were run, at approximately 10 cycles each. TCRdb reanalysed the multiplex PCR reads using MiXCR and keeps one entry per CDR3 protein. The table lists under 200,000 distinct CDR3 sequences, roughly two thirds of them singletons, with roughly 6.4% in the top ten. The germline V gene has CDR1 MGHRA and CDR2 YSYEKL. The CDR3 covers 16 residues.

The TCR was taken from a woman aged 55-70 years with primary liver carcinoma and hepatitis B virus infection. The sample taken for sequencing was peripheral blood. The genes are TRBV4-1 and TRBJ2-7, with D possibly matching TRBD2 (5 bases). In nucleotides, the CDR3 is TGCGCCAGCAGCCAAGGACGGGGAGTCCGTTCCTACGAGCAGAACTTC. This translates into CASSQGRGVRSYEQNF.